Here is one T cell receptor beta chain with its context. The data stem from a study of cytomegalovirus exposure and HLA in healthy donors. PCR employed 60 Vbeta and 13 Jbeta primers. Produced via immunoSEQ multiplex PCR; TCRdb's table is partial and in-frame only. The sample gives roughly 20,000 clones, about 80% of which show up once; about 20% is in the top ten. V lost 4 bases and J lost 5, with 19 bases in between. Germline lookup yields CDR1 SGHDT and CDR2 YYEEEE. This CDR3 comprises 15 residues. The TCR originated in a human donor in good health. Sequenced: PBMCs. The rearrangement uses TRBV5-6 and TRBJ2-7, with D tentatively TRBD1 (5 bases). This CDR3 is CASSPGGHASNEQYF. CDR3 coding DNA: TGTGCCAGCAGCCCGGGCGGACACGCTTCGAACGAGCAGTACTTC.